This is a list of T cell receptor beta chains from one sample in a study of Tregs in tolerant kidney transplant recipients. The protocol was immunoSEQ multiplex PCR, while the TCRdb copy is restricted to in-frame clones and leaves out a portion. This sample has about 73,000 clones, with 75% to 95% found just once. The specimen comprised Tregs from blood, sampled before the transplant. These receptors were obtained from a human donor who received a combined kidney and bone marrow transplant. The CDR3 runs from the conserved cysteine through the conserved F or W. Each record gives: D gene, J gene, V gene, clone size, CDR3 protein, CDR3 DNA. A D gene is named only where the DNA matches it firmly. Size is stated for part of the rows, as once, few or many counts, or as a class when the clone is expanded.

d_call: .; j_call: TRBJ1-2; v_call: TRBV19; clone_size: .; cdr3_aa: CASSDRYVYGYTF; cdr3_nt: TGTGCCAGTAGTGACAGGTACGTCTATGGCTACACCTTC
d_call: .; j_call: TRBJ2-1; v_call: TRBV27; clone_size: .; cdr3_aa: CASAWDWYNEQFF; cdr3_nt: TGTGCCAGCGCCTGGGACTGGTACAATGAGCAGTTCTTC
d_call: TRBD1; j_call: TRBJ1-1; v_call: TRBV7-8; clone_size: .; cdr3_aa: CASSSTGVGTEAFF; cdr3_nt: TGTGCCAGCAGCTCGACAGGGGTGGGCACTGAAGCTTTCTTT
d_call: TRBD1; j_call: TRBJ2-7; v_call: TRBV7-2; clone_size: .; cdr3_aa: CASSLEGQGVYEQYF; cdr3_nt: TGTGCCAGCAGCTTAGAGGGACAGGGGGTTTACGAGCAGTACTTC
d_call: .; j_call: TRBJ2-4; v_call: TRBV5-1; clone_size: .; cdr3_aa: CASRSGEAKNIQYF; cdr3_nt: TGCGCCAGCAGGTCGGGAGAAGCCAAAAACATTCAGTACTTC
d_call: TRBD1; j_call: TRBJ2-2; v_call: TRBV15; clone_size: .; cdr3_aa: CATSRGTGVTGELFF; cdr3_nt: TGTGCCACCAGCAGGGGGACAGGGGTTACCGGGGAGCTGTTTTTT
d_call: .; j_call: TRBJ1-6; v_call: TRBV5-1; clone_size: once; cdr3_aa: CASSLGGRERYSPLHF; cdr3_nt: TGCGCCAGCAGCTTGGGTGGCAGGGAGAGGTATTCACCCCTCCACTTT
d_call: .; j_call: TRBJ1-3; v_call: TRBV5-1; clone_size: .; cdr3_aa: CASSLVQGAGNTIYF; cdr3_nt: TGCGCCAGCAGCTTGGTCCAGGGTGCGGGAAACACCATATATTTT
d_call: .; j_call: TRBJ1-2; v_call: TRBV2; clone_size: .; cdr3_aa: CASRGVNYGYTF; cdr3_nt: TGTGCCAGCAGGGGGGTTAACTATGGCTACACCTTC
d_call: .; j_call: TRBJ2-7; v_call: TRBV7-4; clone_size: .; cdr3_aa: CASRRGETVLEGWYEQYF; cdr3_nt: TGTGCCAGCAGACGAGGGGAAACAGTACTGGAGGGATGGTACGAGCAGTACTTC
d_call: .; j_call: TRBJ2-2; v_call: TRBV18; clone_size: once; cdr3_aa: CASSAGTNTGELFF; cdr3_nt: TGTGCCAGCTCCGCCGGGACAAACACCGGGGAGCTGTTTTTT
d_call: .; j_call: TRBJ1-5; v_call: TRBV28; clone_size: .; cdr3_aa: CASSTPSNQPQHF; cdr3_nt: TGTGCCAGCAGTACACCTTCCAATCAGCCCCAGCATTTT
d_call: .; j_call: TRBJ1-4; v_call: TRBV15; clone_size: .; cdr3_aa: CATLLLAGHNEKLFF; cdr3_nt: TGTGCCACCCTATTGCTAGCAGGGCATAATGAAAAACTGTTTTTT
d_call: TRBD1; j_call: TRBJ1-1; v_call: TRBV27; clone_size: .; cdr3_aa: CASRQWTGRWVNTEAFF; cdr3_nt: TGTGCCAGCCGACAGTGGACAGGGCGATGGGTGAACACTGAAGCTTTCTTT
d_call: .; j_call: TRBJ2-5; v_call: TRBV21-1; clone_size: .; cdr3_aa: CASSKLNRGREQYF; cdr3_nt: TGTGCCAGCAGCAAACTGAACAGGGGGCGTGAGCAGTACTTC
d_call: .; j_call: TRBJ2-6; v_call: TRBV5-8; clone_size: .; cdr3_aa: CASSLGDSGANVLTF; cdr3_nt: TGTGCCAGCAGCTTGGGGGACTCTGGGGCCAACGTCCTGACTTTC
d_call: .; j_call: TRBJ2-2; v_call: TRBV30; clone_size: .; cdr3_aa: CAWRGGGANTGELFF; cdr3_nt: TGTGCCTGGAGAGGCGGGGGCGCGAACACCGGGGAGCTGTTTTTT
d_call: TRBD1; j_call: TRBJ2-2; v_call: TRBV7-8; clone_size: .; cdr3_aa: CASSVEQGAVGELFF; cdr3_nt: TGTGCCAGCAGCGTAGAACAGGGGGCGGTCGGGGAGCTGTTTTTT
d_call: .; j_call: TRBJ1-4; v_call: TRBV2; clone_size: .; cdr3_aa: CASSEGRQNEKLFF; cdr3_nt: TGTGCCAGCAGTGAGGGCAGGCAAAATGAAAAACTGTTTTTT
d_call: .; j_call: TRBJ1-1; v_call: TRBV19; clone_size: .; cdr3_aa: CASSMTLGGYTEAFF; cdr3_nt: TGTGCCAGTAGTATGACCTTAGGTGGGTACACTGAAGCTTTCTTT
d_call: TRBD1; j_call: TRBJ2-5; v_call: TRBV7-2; clone_size: .; cdr3_aa: CASSTGGSGETQYF; cdr3_nt: TGTGCCAGCAGTACAGGGGGCTCAGGTGAGACCCAGTACTTC
d_call: .; j_call: TRBJ2-7; v_call: TRBV19; clone_size: .; cdr3_aa: CASSPRGDAVQQYF; cdr3_nt: TGTGCCAGTAGTCCCCGGGGCGACGCTGTACAGCAGTACTTC